A selection of T cell receptor beta chains follows, all from one sample in a study of blood T cells in healthy people across ages. TCRdb passed the 5' RACE reads through MiXCR, listing each CDR3 protein once. This table has almost 300,000 distinct CDR3 sequences, 27% appearing once. Sequencing input: blood. These TCRs come from a woman in her 70s in good health. Both conserved end residues are part of each CDR3. D genes are given only for firm matches. Clone size, where shown, is once, few, many, or a class for clones that have expanded.

few,NA,TRBJ2-5,TRBV6-6,TGTGCCAGCAGTTACTCGTCCGCCCAAGAGACCCAGTACTTC,CASSYSSAQETQYF
NA,TRBD1,TRBJ2-2,TRBV6-1,TGTGCCAGCAGTGAGCAGAGGACAGGCAACACCGGGGAGCTGTTTTTT,CASSEQRTGNTGELFF
NA,NA,TRBJ2-5,TRBV24-1,TGTGCCACCAGTGATCCCGGGACGGAAGGAGAGACCCAGTACTTC,CATSDPGTEGETQYF
few,NA,TRBJ2-7,TRBV4-2,TGTGCCAGCAGCCAAGATGAGGGACCAACCTCCTACGAGCAGTACTTC,CASSQDEGPTSYEQYF
once,TRBD2,TRBJ2-3,TRBV11-2,TGTGCCAGCAGCGGAAGTGGGACTAGCGGGAGACTGAGCACAGATACGCAGTATTTT,CASSGSGTSGRLSTDTQYF
NA,TRBD1,TRBJ2-1,TRBV2,TGTGCCACCAACGTACCGGGACAGGACTTAAATGAGCAGTTCTTC,CATNVPGQDLNEQFF
NA,TRBD2,TRBJ2-7,TRBV18,TGTGCCAGCTCACTACGTAGCGGGAGTCCCTACGAGCAGTACTTC,CASSLRSGSPYEQYF
few,TRBD2,TRBJ2-4,TRBV28,TGTGCCACAAACGGGGGGGGCCGTGGGGCCAAAAACATTCAGTACTTC,CATNGGGRGAKNIQYF
many,TRBD1,TRBJ1-2,TRBV7-9,TGTGCCTCCGGGTCGGGACAGGGAAATGGCTACACCTTC,CASGSGQGNGYTF
NA,NA,TRBJ2-5,TRBV29-1,TGCAGCGTGTTACCCGGGGGCCAAGAGACCCAGTACTTC,CSVLPGGQETQYF
NA,NA,TRBJ2-7,TRBV20-1,TGCAGTGTTTATCGAGGTGACAACTCCCACGAGCAGTACTTC,CSVYRGDNSHEQYF
NA,NA,TRBJ1-1,TRBV29-1,TGCAGCTCGGAGGGTACTGAAGCTTTCTTT,CSSEGTEAFF
few,NA,TRBJ2-1,TRBV28,TGTGCCACCACCGAACTTTATGAGGACAGATACAATGAGCAGTTCTTC,CATTELYEDRYNEQFF
NA,NA,TRBJ2-1,TRBV3-1,TGTGCCAGCAGTACTAACAGTTACCTTCAAAATGAGCAGTTCTTC,CASSTNSYLQNEQFF
NA,NA,TRBJ1-5,TRBV19,TGTGCCACTATGACGAATTCTTCACCTAAGCCCCAGCATTTT,CATMTNSSPKPQHF
NA,NA,TRBJ2-6,TRBV20-1,TGCAGTGCTGCTGGGGCCAACGTCCTGACTTTC,CSAAGANVLTF
NA,NA,TRBJ1-1,TRBV29-1,TGCAGCGTTGAGGTCAGGGCAATGAACACTGAAGCTTTCTTT,CSVEVRAMNTEAFF
few,NA,TRBJ2-7,TRBV20-1,TGCAGTGCTAGAGACCGGGACTCAACCTACGAGCAGTACTTC,CSARDRDSTYEQYF
NA,TRBD2,TRBJ2-7,TRBV3-1,TGTGCCAGCAGCCAGGGACTAGCGGGAAACGAGCAGTACTTC,CASSQGLAGNEQYF
NA,TRBD2,TRBJ2-5,TRBV5-1,TGCGCCAGCATGGAACTAGCGGGAGGAATTGAGACCCAGTACTTC,CASMELAGGIETQYF
NA,NA,TRBJ2-5,TRBV5-1,TGCGCCAGCAGCTTGAGTGGATTCGAGACCCAGTACTTC,CASSLSGFETQYF
NA,NA,TRBJ1-4,TRBV18,TGTGCCAGCTCACCACAGGGACGTGGTGACGAAAAACTGTTTTTT,CASSPQGRGDEKLFF
few,NA,TRBJ1-1,TRBV3-1,TGTGCCAGCAGCCACGGACGCGGCGGCACTGAAGCTTTCTTT,CASSHGRGGTEAFF
few,TRBD1,TRBJ1-2,TRBV11-2,TGTGCCAGCAGCTTAGTATCTAGGCAGGGGGCGAATGGCTACACCTTC,CASSLVSRQGANGYTF
NA,NA,TRBJ2-1,TRBV3-1,TGTGCCAGCAGCCCGTTAGCGGATAGCTCCTACAATGAGCAGTTCTTC,CASSPLADSSYNEQFF
few,TRBD1,TRBJ2-5,TRBV12-3/TRBV12-4,TGTGTCAGCAGTCCTACGGGACAGGGGACTCAAGAGACCCAGTACTTC,CVSSPTGQGTQETQYF
NA,NA,TRBJ1-1,TRBV7-9,TGTGCCAGCAGCTTAGCAGCGCTGAACACTGAAGCTTTCTTT,CASSLAALNTEAFF
NA,NA,TRBJ2-7,TRBV12-3/TRBV12-4,TGTGCCAGCAGCATCCGGGACGTCCAGTACTTC,CASSIRDVQYF
few,NA,TRBJ2-1,TRBV18,TGTGCCAGCTCATCCTCCAAGGACGGTGAGCAGTTCTTC,CASSSSKDGEQFF
NA,NA,TRBJ2-7,TRBV20-1,TGCAGTGCCGGGTTGATTGGTTACGACGAGCAGTACTTC,CSAGLIGYDEQYF
few,NA,TRBJ2-6,TRBV7-3,TGTGCCAGCAGCTCGGGGAGCGGTGGGGCCAACGTCCTGACTTTC,CASSSGSGGANVLTF
few,NA,TRBJ1-5,TRBV28,TGTGCCAGCAGTTTAAGGTCAGGCCCCCAGCATTTT,CASSLRSGPQHF
many,NA,TRBJ2-6,TRBV13,TGTGCCAGCAGCATAAGATTCTCTGGGGCCAACGTCCTGACTTTC,CASSIRFSGANVLTF
NA,NA,TRBJ2-4,TRBV25-1,TGTGCCAGCACCGGAACTTCAAACATTCAGTACTTC,CASTGTSNIQYF
few,NA,TRBJ2-7,TRBV5-1,TGCGCCAGCAGCTTGGCGGGGTCCGGTATGCACGAGCAGTACTTC,CASSLAGSGMHEQYF
few,NA,TRBJ2-4,TRBV18,TGTGCCAGCTCACCATGGACAGCGGATGACGGCATTCAGTACTTC,CASSPWTADDGIQYF
NA,NA,TRBJ1-3,TRBV7-2,TGTGCCATCTCGGGAGATTCCGCTGGAAACACCATATATTTT,CAISGDSAGNTIYF
NA,NA,TRBJ2-3,TRBV9,TGTGCCAGCAGCGCCCAGGCCCACGGCACAGATACGCAGTATTTT,CASSAQAHGTDTQYF
few,NA,TRBJ1-2,TRBV20-1,TGCAGTGCTAGAGCAACCGGGACATCCAACTATGGCTACACCTTC,CSARATGTSNYGYTF
NA,NA,TRBJ2-3,TRBV9,TGTGCCAGCAGCGTAGGGCTTCTAGCGAGTGCTAGCACAGATACGCAGTATTTT,CASSVGLLASASTDTQYF
NA,TRBD1,TRBJ2-3,TRBV2,TGTGCCAGCCTGAGGGGGCCGGGAGATACGCAGTATTTT,CASLRGPGDTQYF
NA,NA,TRBJ2-7,TRBV28,TGTGCCAGCGGGGAGAGGGGCCACGAGCAGTACTTC,CASGERGHEQYF